Each of the 11 T cell receptor beta chains below was sequenced from the same sample in a study of identical twins (dated by TCRdb to 2016 to 2017). Library preparation used 5' RACE. The instrument given in TCRdb is Illumina HiSeq 2000. Using fastp trimming at Q25 and MiXCR clonotype assembly, TCRdb reanalyzed the public sequencing data and kept in-frame beta chains. CDR3 protein duplicates are merged, each entry listing the most common genes and DNA. The sample table lists roughly 1,500,000 distinct CDR3 sequences, 32% of them with a count of one. The ten largest clones represent around 0.3% of the sample. Sequences were obtained from cord blood. All receptors come from a newborn girl in good health.

V is TRBV7-2 and J is TRBJ1-1; D may be TRBD1 (6 bases). The V end lost 2 bases, the J end lost 5 bases, and 15 bases lay between the germline ends. Germline V gene data show CDR1 as SGHTA and CDR2 as FQGNSA. There are 15 residues in the CDR3. The CDR3 sequence is CASSLRFRGGTEAFF. The CDR3 DNA reads TGTGCCAGCAGCTTAAGGTTTAGGGGGGGGACTGAAGCTTTCTTT.

V gene TRBV21-1 combines with J gene TRBJ1-1. TRBV21-1 is labeled a pseudogene. The CDR3 runs to 17 residues. CDR3 residues: CASTSPKDGPRNTEAFF. In DNA, the CDR3 is TGTGCCAGCACTTCCCCGAAAGATGGTCCGAGGAACACTGAAGCTTTCTTT.

This clonotype showed up just a few times. The chain is built from TRBV20-1 and TRBJ2-3, with 10 bases aligning to TRBD2. Losses at the gene ends were 3 bases for V and 5 bases for J; bases not matched to a gene: 14. CDR1 and CDR2 from the germline V gene are DFQATT and SNEGSKA (reference sequence). The CDR3 loop spans 17 amino acids. CDR3 sequence (DNA): TGCAGTGCTAGGTCCCAAGGAGCGGGAGGGCCATTAGATACGCAGTATTTT. This encodes CSARSQGAGGPLDTQYF.

This clonotype turned up a few times. This chain links TRBV5-4 with TRBJ2-7, with D possibly TRBD1 on 6 matching bases. Germline V gives CDR1 SGHNT, CDR2 YYREEE (reference sequence). This CDR3 region has 15 residues. V was clipped by 3 bases and J by 0 bases, with 13 bases between them. The CDR3 reads CASSSGGQPSYEQYF. CDR3 coding DNA: TGTGCCAGCAGCTCGGGTGGACAGCCCTCCTACGAGCAGTACTTC. Together with reference TRBV5-4 and TRBJ2-7, the CDR3 gives the full variable domain: ETGVTQSPTHLIKTRGQQVTLRCSSQSGHNTVSWYQQALGQGPQFIFQYYREEENGRGNFPPRFSGLQFPNYSSELNVNALELDDSALYLCASSSGGQPSYEQYFGPGTRLTVT.

V and J are TRBV7-2 and TRBJ2-5; D might be TRBD2 (5 bases). Trimming removed 5 bases from V and 0 bases from J, with 10 bases in between. CDR3 length equals 14 residues. The V gene's germline CDR1 is SGHTA and CDR2 FQGNSA. This CDR3 reads CASSRSGNQETQYF. In DNA, the CDR3 is TGTGCCAGCAGCCGTTCCGGGAACCAAGAGACCCAGTACTTC.

This clonotype was counted only a few times. The chain uses TRBV6-6 and TRBJ2-4, with D tentatively TRBD2 (5 bases). The length of the CDR3 is 14 residues. Per germline, CDR1 MNHNY and CDR2 SVGAGI (reference sequence). V was clipped by 2 bases and J by 8 bases, with 13 bases between them. CDR3 nucleotides: TGTGCCAGCAGTTACGGGGAGAGGGTCGACATTCAGTACTTC. Protein: CASSYGERVDIQYF.

This clonotype was seen only a few times. The chain carries TRBV6-6 and TRBJ1-1, with D hard to call. The germline V gene encodes CDR1 MNHNY and CDR2 SVGAGI (reference sequence). The CDR3 covers 14 residues. The V end was cut by 7 bases, the J end by 0 bases, with 12 bases between. This CDR3 reads CASTSTGVNTEAFF. The CDR3 coding sequence is TGTGCCAGCACCTCCACCGGAGTGAACACTGAAGCTTTCTTT.

This clonotype was seen a few times. This chain connects TRBV2 to TRBJ1-5, with D possibly being TRBD1 (6 bases). Germline CDR1 reads SNHLY; CDR2 reads FYNNEI. This CDR3 has 12 amino acids. V lost 8 bases and J lost 4, with 9 bases in between. CDR3 sequence reads: CASEGGNQPQHF. The CDR3 coding sequence is TGTGCCAGCGAAGGGGGAAATCAGCCCCAGCATTTT.

This clonotype was recorded a few times. V usage is TRBV24-1 and J usage is TRBJ2-3, with 7 bases that match TRBD1. Per germline, CDR1 KGHDR and CDR2 SFDVKD. J gave up 2 bases and V 8 bases, and 6 bases lay outside the gene matches. The CDR3 runs to 14 residues. CDR3 amino acids: CATTAGGPTDTQYF. CDR3 DNA sequence: TGTGCCACCACGGCAGGGGGTCCCACAGATACGCAGTATTTT.

This clonotype showed up just a few times. Because the CDR3's place on the DNA is in doubt, the DNA is left out and the CDR3 is given as listed by TCRdb. This chain joins TRBV12-3 or TRBV12-4 and TRBJ1-4; TRBD1 was called by the table and not checked on the DNA. The CDR3 region is 14 residues in length, termini included. CDR3 sequence reads: CASSSSDMPGKLFF.

This clonotype was seen ten or more times. J is TRBJ2-7 and V is TRBV28; the match to TRBD1 covers 7 bases. V was clipped by 7 bases and J by 3 bases; unmatched bases: 12. Germline loops: CDR1 MDHEN, CDR2 SYDVKM. This CDR3 comprises 15 residues. CDR3 in amino acids: CASTNRGKVLYEQYF. CDR3 coding DNA: TGTGCCAGCACCAACAGGGGCAAAGTCCTCTACGAGCAGTACTTC.